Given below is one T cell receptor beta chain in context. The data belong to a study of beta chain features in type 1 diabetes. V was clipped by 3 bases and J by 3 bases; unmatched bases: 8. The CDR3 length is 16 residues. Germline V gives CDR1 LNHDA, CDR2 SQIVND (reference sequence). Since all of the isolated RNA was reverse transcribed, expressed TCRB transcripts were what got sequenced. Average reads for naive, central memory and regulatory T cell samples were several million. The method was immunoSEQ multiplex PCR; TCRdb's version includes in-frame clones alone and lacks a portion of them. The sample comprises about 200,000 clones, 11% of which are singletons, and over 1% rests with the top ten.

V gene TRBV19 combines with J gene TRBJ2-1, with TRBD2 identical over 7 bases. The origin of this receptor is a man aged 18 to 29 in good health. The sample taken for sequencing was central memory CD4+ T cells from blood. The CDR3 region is CASSIEAGDLYNEQFF. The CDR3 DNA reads TGTGCCAGTAGTATTGAGGCGGGAGACCTCTACAATGAGCAGTTCTTC.